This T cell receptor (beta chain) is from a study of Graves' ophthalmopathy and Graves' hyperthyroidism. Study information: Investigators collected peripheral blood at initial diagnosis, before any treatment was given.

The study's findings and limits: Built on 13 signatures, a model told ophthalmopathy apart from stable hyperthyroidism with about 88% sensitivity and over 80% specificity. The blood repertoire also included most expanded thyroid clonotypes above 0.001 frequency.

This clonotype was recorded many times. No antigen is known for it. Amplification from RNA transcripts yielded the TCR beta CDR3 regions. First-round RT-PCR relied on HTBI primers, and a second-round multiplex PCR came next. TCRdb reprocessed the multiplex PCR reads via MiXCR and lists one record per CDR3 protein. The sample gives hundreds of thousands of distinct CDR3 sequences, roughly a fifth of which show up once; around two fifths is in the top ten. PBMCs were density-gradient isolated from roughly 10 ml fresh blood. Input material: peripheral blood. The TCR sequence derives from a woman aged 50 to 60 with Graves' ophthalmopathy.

CDR3 sequence (DNA): TGTGCCAGCAGCTTTTCTAGCGGGTTGTACGAGCAGTACTTC. Encoded protein: CASSFSSGLYEQYF. This sequence joins TRBV7-9 and TRBJ2-7, with 8 nucleotides matching TRBD2. This CDR3 spans 14 amino acids. Germline V gene data show CDR1 as SEHNR and CDR2 as FQNEAQ (reference sequence). The J segment lost 4 bases and the V segment lost 3 bases, leaving 5 bases of the junction unmatched. Full variable domain (missing parts from reference TRBV7-9 and TRBJ2-7): DTGVSQNPRHKITKRGQNVTFRCDPISEHNRLYWYRQTLGQGPEFLTYFQNEAQLEKSRLLSDRFSAERPKGSFSTLEIQRTEQGDSAMYLCASSFSSGLYEQYFGPGTRLTVT.